Sequencing of this T cell receptor beta chain was carried out in a study of blood T cell repertoires in COVID-19. Background on the study: Samples representing acute and convalescent COVID-19 were sourced from the United States, Italy and Spain.

The data were produced by immunoSEQ multiplex PCR, yet TCRdb's version contains in-frame clones alone and is incomplete. Of about 190,000 clones in the sample, around 79% were seen once. CDR1 is ENHRY and CDR2 is SYGVKD in the germline V gene. V gave up 2 bases and J gave up 2 bases; unmatched junction bases: 12. The CDR3 is 18 residues long. Material for sequencing was peripheral blood. The chain has TRBV10-3 and TRBJ2-5, with 9 bases matching TRBD2. This TCR came from a woman aged 45-59 years with acute or convalescent COVID-19. CDR3 sequence (DNA): TGTGCCATCAGTGAGGGGGGCGGTCTAGCGGGGTTACAAGAGACCCAGTACTTC. Translating gives CAISEGGGLAGLQETQYF.